The 25 T cell receptor beta chains below all came from one sample that was sequenced in a study of beta chain features in type 1 diabetes. General observations from the study: The study found moderately but significantly shorter TCRB CDR3s in all four CD4+ subsets of Type 1 diabetes patients.

The study reverse transcribed the entire isolated RNA, so it sequenced expressed TCRB transcripts. Assay: immunoSEQ multiplex PCR; the TCRdb copy retains only in-frame clones and omits some. The sample lists 640,000 or so clones, around an eighth occurring once. Which antigens these TCRs recognize remains unknown. The sequencing input was naive CD4+ T cells from blood. The receptors shown here come from a man aged 18 to 29 with type 1 diabetes.

This chain links TRBV15 with TRBJ2-1; 7 positions match TRBD2. CDR3 size: 15 residues. CDR1 is LNHNV, CDR2 YYDKDF, per germline (reference sequence). V lost 5 bases and J lost 1; bases outside the gene matches: 5. DNA of the CDR3: TGTGCCACCAGCTCAATGGGAGGGTCCTACAATGAGCAGTTCTTC. It yields the protein CATSSMGGSYNEQFF.

The chain carries TRBV29-1 and TRBJ1-2; 7 nucleotides agree with TRBD1. CDR1 is SQVTM, CDR2 ANQGSEA, per germline. The junction had 6 bases not matched to a gene; V was cut back by 5 bases and J by 3 bases. This CDR3 spans 13 amino acids. The CDR3, as DNA: TGCAGCGTTATCCGGGACAGAGACTATGGCTACACCTTC. Its protein product is CSVIRDRDYGYTF.

The chain joins TRBV11-3 to TRBJ2-1; unclear D gene. V was shortened by 2 bases and J by 2 bases, with 4 bases between the two germline ends. The CDR3 is 13 amino acids. Per germline, CDR1 SGHNT and CDR2 YENEEA. The CDR3 region is CASSLNTYNEQFF. CDR3 in DNA: TGTGCCAGCAGCTTAAACACCTACAATGAGCAGTTCTTC. The full variable domain, completed using reference TRBV11-3 and TRBJ2-1, is EAGVVQSPRYKIIEKKQPVAFWCNPISGHNTLYWYLQNLGQGPELLIRYENEEAVDDSQLPKDRFSAERLKGVDSTLKIQPAELGDSAVYLCASSLNTYNEQFFGPGTRLTVL.

This clone was picked up a small number of times. The J gene is TRBJ2-5, the V gene TRBV5-6; no clear D gene. V was cut by 0 bases and J by 3 bases, with 6 bases left in between. The CDR3 loop spans 13 amino acids. CDR1 is SGHDT, CDR2 YYEEEE, per germline. Here the CDR3 DNA reads TGTGCCAGCAGCTTGGGGGCAGAAGAGACCCAGTACTTC. This encodes CASSLGAEETQYF.

Remarks on this clone: The sample has other DNA sequences that encode this CDR3 too. V is TRBV5-1 and J is TRBJ2-1, with D perhaps TRBD1 (5 bases). Germline V gene sequence: CDR1 SGHRS, CDR2 YFSETQ. This CDR3 contains 12 residues. V gave up 0 bases and J gave up 8 bases, with 6 bases separating them. CDR3 nucleotide sequence: TGCGCCAGCAGCTTGGTAGGGGATGAGCAGTTCTTC. Protein: CASSLVGDEQFF.

This sequence joins TRBV4-3 and TRBJ2-6; a possible D gene is TRBD2 (5 bases). The CDR3 totals 13 residues. In germline, CDR1 is LGHNA, CDR2 YSLEER. The ends were cut back, 3 bases at V and 9 bases at J, with 9 bases in the middle. CDR3 coding DNA: TGCGCCAGCAGCCAGGCAGGAGGCAACGTCCTGACTTTC. Protein sequence: CASSQAGGNVLTF.

This clone was observed a handful of times. The V and J genes are TRBV2 and TRBJ2-3; D remains unclear. The CDR3 is 12 residues long. Germline V lookup: CDR1 SNHLY, CDR2 FYNNEI. Trimming removed 2 bases from V and 4 bases from J, with 4 bases in between. The CDR3 reads CASSETPDTQYF. In DNA form, the CDR3 reads TGTGCCAGCAGTGAAACTCCAGATACGCAGTATTTT.

A word on this clone: Other DNA sequences from this sample encode an identical CDR3 as well. CDR3 amino acids: CASSLDRGRNEQFF. The DNA of the CDR3 is TGCGCCAGCAGCTTAGACAGGGGAAGGAATGAGCAGTTCTTC. V is TRBV5-1 and J is TRBJ2-1, with 8 bases identical to TRBD1. V trimming: 2 bases; J trimming: 7 bases; junction bases outside the gene matches: 5. This CDR3 contains 14 residues. From germline, CDR1 is SGHRS and CDR2 YFSETQ.

V is TRBV11-1 and J is TRBJ1-2; D is unresolved. The V end lost 5 bases, the J end lost 3 bases, and 7 bases lay between the germline ends. Germline loops: CDR1 SGHAT, CDR2 FQDESV (reference sequence). The CDR3 is 12 amino acids. CDR3 coding DNA: TGTGCCAGCAGCGCCCGGGACTATGGCTACACCTTC. Translated, it gives CASSARDYGYTF. The entire variable domain, with the rest obtained from reference TRBV11-1 and TRBJ1-2, is as follows: EAEVAQSPRYKITEKSQAVAFWCDPISGHATLYWYRQILGQGPELLVQFQDESVVDDSQLPKDRFSAERLKGVDSTLKIQPAELGDSAMYLCASSARDYGYTFGSGTRLTVV.

The V call is TRBV7-9, the J call TRBJ2-4; 7 bases line up with TRBD2. With 5 bases clipped from V and 0 bases from J, the junction kept 7 bases outside the gene matches. The CDR3 runs 16 residues. The germline V gene encodes CDR1 SEHNR and CDR2 FQNEAQ (reference sequence). This CDR3 reads CASSLGEGLAKNIQYF. The DNA for the CDR3 is TGTGCCAGCAGCCTCGGGGAGGGCCTAGCCAAAAACATTCAGTACTTC.

This rearrangement joins TRBV4-2 to TRBJ1-1; D is unclear. The CDR3 extends over 15 amino acids. CDR1 is LGHNA, CDR2 YNFKEQ, per germline. The V and J ends lost 1 base and 1 base respectively, with 10 bases between them. In DNA form, the CDR3 reads TGTGCCAGCAGCCAAGCTAGTGGGCCGAACACTGAAGCTTTCTTT. Translated, it gives CASSQASGPNTEAFF.

This clone has only a few counts. The chain has TRBV9 and TRBJ2-1; 7 positions agree with TRBD1. Per germline, CDR1 SGDLS and CDR2 YYNGEE. V gave up 2 bases and J gave up 9 bases; unmatched junction bases: 5. This CDR3 has 13 residues. The CDR3 sequence: CASSVRQGSEQFF. The CDR3, as DNA: TGTGCCAGCAGCGTCCGACAGGGTTCTGAGCAGTTCTTC.

This sequence joins TRBV2 and TRBJ1-2; a possible D gene is TRBD1 (6 bases). From germline, CDR1 is SNHLY and CDR2 FYNNEI. The CDR3 loop spans 13 amino acids. Between the trimmed V and J ends, which lost 3 bases and 8 bases, there was a span of 13 bases. Here the CDR3 reads CASSDSGAHGYTF. Here the CDR3 DNA reads TGTGCCAGCAGTGACTCGGGGGCGCACGGCTACACCTTC.

This rearrangement joins TRBV5-1 to TRBJ2-3; 13 bases align to TRBD2. V was clipped by 5 bases and J by 3 bases; unmatched bases: 6. The CDR3 loop spans 16 amino acids. The V gene's germline CDR1 is SGHRS and CDR2 YFSETQ. The DNA for the CDR3 is TGCGCCAGCAGTTCCGGGACTAGCGGGACTACAGATACGCAGTATTTT. This sequence encodes CASSSGTSGTTDTQYF.

The genes are TRBV30 and TRBJ2-5, with TRBD2 identical over 8 bases. J was trimmed by 4 bases and V by 5 bases; bases with no gene match: 12. Germline V gene lookup returns CDR1 GTSNPN and CDR2 SVGIG (reference sequence). This CDR3 contains 15 residues. The CDR3 protein is CAWGPGLGWGETQYF. The DNA of the CDR3 is TGTGCCTGGGGACCGGGACTAGGGTGGGGAGAGACCCAGTACTTC.

The chain combines TRBV30 with TRBJ1-2; 10 bases line up with TRBD1. Germline V gene sequence: CDR1 GTSNPN, CDR2 SVGIG (reference sequence). J was trimmed by 5 bases and V by 3 bases; bases with no gene match: 6. This CDR3 contains 14 residues. CDR3 protein: CAWRAGTGVYGYTF. CDR3 sequence (DNA): TGTGCCTGGAGGGCCGGGACAGGGGTATATGGCTACACCTTC.

The gene calls are TRBV4-1 and TRBJ2-7; a weak D match, TRBD2 (6 bases). The CDR3 runs to 14 residues. V lost 2 bases to trimming and J lost 0 bases, with 8 bases between them. The germline V gene has CDR1 MGHRA and CDR2 YSYEKL. In DNA, the CDR3 is TGCGCCAGCAGCCAACCCGGGAGCTCCTACGAGCAGTACTTC. Residues: CASSQPGSSYEQYF.

The chain uses TRBV2 and TRBJ1-2; 7 bases are shared with TRBD1. The CDR3 has 14 residues. CDR1 is SNHLY and CDR2 is FYNNEI in the germline V gene. Losses at the gene ends were 4 bases for V and 6 bases for J; bases not matched to a gene: 8. This CDR3 reads CASSVEGAGNGYTF. The CDR3 nucleotides are TGTGCCAGCAGTGTAGAGGGGGCGGGCAATGGCTACACCTTC.

This clone was observed a handful of times. The same CDR3 can be traced to other DNA sequences in this sample. The chain uses TRBV29-1 and TRBJ2-2, with D perhaps TRBD1 (6 bases). Trimming took 7 bases from V and 1 from J, leaving 10 bases between them. Germline CDR1 reads SQVTM; CDR2 reads ANQGSEA. The CDR3 is 13 amino acids. CDR3 sequence (DNA): TGCAGCGCATCGGGACAGAACACCGGGGAGCTGTTTTTT. Its protein is CSASGQNTGELFF.

This chain links TRBV10-3 with TRBJ2-2, with 7 bases fitting TRBD1. Trimming removed 3 bases from V and 4 bases from J; junction bases left unmatched: 8. Germline V gene lookup returns CDR1 ENHRY and CDR2 SYGVKD. This CDR3 region has 16 residues. CDR3 sequence reads: CAISDHHRDSTGELFF. The DNA of the CDR3 is TGTGCCATCAGTGACCATCACCGGGACAGCACCGGGGAGCTGTTTTTT.

This clone was counted between two and nine times. The chain recombines TRBV4-1 with TRBJ1-1; a possible D gene is TRBD1 (6 bases). The CDR3 is 13 amino acids. Per germline, CDR1 MGHRA and CDR2 YSYEKL. Trimming cost V 0 bases and J 5 bases, with 7 bases left between them. The CDR3 is CASSQDDRTEAFF. The CDR3 DNA sequence: TGCGCCAGCAGCCAAGACGACAGGACTGAAGCTTTCTTT.

The CDR3 protein is CAWSRLARYNEQFF. The DNA for the CDR3 is TGTGCCTGGAGTAGACTAGCGCGGTACAATGAGCAGTTCTTC. This chain joins TRBV30 and TRBJ2-1; 8 nucleotides line up with TRBD2. CDR1 is GTSNPN and CDR2 is SVGIG in the germline V gene (reference sequence). Trimming cost V 2 bases and J 4 bases; bases outside gene matches: 4. The CDR3 contains 14 residues.

This chain links TRBV15 with TRBJ2-7; 7 nucleotides match TRBD2. CDR3 length equals 15 residues. The germline CDR1 and CDR2 sequences are LNHNV and YYDKDF (reference sequence). The V gene end was trimmed by 1 base and the J gene end by 3 bases; junction bases not matched to a gene: 6. The CDR3 loop is CATSRAGGRGYEQYF. The CDR3 DNA reads as TGTGCCACCAGCAGAGCGGGAGGTAGGGGCTACGAGCAGTACTTC. Complete variable domain (other parts from reference TRBV15 and TRBJ2-7): DAMVIQNPRYQVTQFGKPVTLSCSQTLNHNVMYWYQQKSSQAPKLLFHYYDKDFNNEADTPDNFQSRRPNTSFCFLDIRSPGLGDTAMYLCATSRAGGRGYEQYFGPGTRLTVT.

V and J are TRBV15 and TRBJ1-5; 11 bases line up with TRBD1. The germline gives CDR1 LNHNV, CDR2 YYDKDF (reference sequence). The J segment lost 8 bases and the V segment lost 3 bases, leaving 3 bases of the junction unmatched. The length of the CDR3 is 14 residues. The CDR3 DNA follows: TGTGCCACCAGCAGCGGGACAGGGGGAAAGCCCCAGCATTTT. As protein: CATSSGTGGKPQHF.

V usage is TRBV7-6 and J usage is TRBJ2-7, with TRBD1 identical over 10 bases. Germline assignment: CDR1 SGHVS and CDR2 FNYEAQ. With 5 bases clipped from V and 2 bases from J, the junction kept 3 bases outside the gene matches. CDR3 length: 14 amino acids. The CDR3: CASSLGTGAYEQYF. The CDR3 coding sequence is TGTGCCAGCAGCCTCGGGACAGGGGCCTACGAGCAGTACTTC.